This TCR beta chain was observed in a study of post-analysis software for immune sequencing data (dated by TCRdb to 2014 to 2015). Context from the whole study: The recorded disease courses included relapsing-remitting, secondary progressive and progressive-relapsing multiple sclerosis, and some patients had no subtype annotation. The patient repertoires were compared against 11 previously published healthy control repertoires obtained from donors aged roughly 6 to 25 years. A subset of samples was prepared in parallel using single-end sample barcoding, then pooled and co-amplified after Illumina adapter ligation. Study-level results and caveats: The control group was slightly older than the multiple sclerosis patient group. Strong co-clustering of samples prepared in the same batch was shown by direct clustering with F measure, prompting a batch-effect correction. Significantly lower normalized Chao1 diversity was found in multiple sclerosis patients than in controls, suggesting substantial peripheral T-cell clonal expansion.

The method was PCR. Instrument on record: Illumina HiSeq 2500. To reduce PCR and sequencing biases, unique molecular identifiers were incorporated into the TCR beta cDNA libraries. Roughly 500,000 cDNA molecules were obtained for every 1 to 10 million input T cells, so each molecule roughly corresponded to one T cell. The patient libraries were prepared and sequenced with the same protocol used for the earlier healthy control dataset. Samples belonging to the same batch were prepared together, multiplexed and sequenced on a shared HiSeq lane. The study's own analysis went as follows. MIGEC was used to process the raw barcoded reads, and molecular identifier groups with only a single read were discarded before consensus assembly and CDR3 extraction. Clonotype tables were post-analysed with VDJtools, normalizing diversity by down-sampling all datasets to the smallest sample size. To correct batch-related cross-sample contamination, repertoire overlap clustering matched CDR3 amino acid sequences but not nucleotide sequences. TCRdb trimmed public reads at Q25 via fastp, called clones via MiXCR and kept in-frame beta chains. Duplicate CDR3 protein sequences are folded into a single record with the most common DNA and genes. Clone size and V and J calls follow TCRdb, not the original study. The sample includes 550,000 to 700,000 distinct CDR3 sequences, with about 40% observed a single time. The top ten hold 1.7% of the sample.

About this clonotype: Its recognized antigen is unknown. Nothing much larger sits one base from this clone, and base qualities are not available.

To demonstrate the VDJtools post-analysis software, the study profiled TCR beta repertoires from the peripheral blood of around 13 young patients with multiple sclerosis. The multiple sclerosis patients were children and adolescents between about 6 and 16 years of age. Sequencing used blood. This TCR came from a girl aged 10 to 17 with multiple sclerosis.

The bases read TGTGCCAGCCGGGAAGACAGCTCGTCGGATGAGCAGTTCTTC. This encodes CASREDSSSDEQFF. The chain is assembled from TRBV3-1 and TRBJ2-1; the D region is possibly TRBD1 or TRBD2, each matching across 5 bases. The germline V gene (reference sequence) specifies LGHDT as CDR1 and YNNKEL as CDR2. The junction carries 19 bases between V and J, which are trimmed by 8 bases and 8 bases respectively. The CDR3 sequence holds 14 residues, the cysteine and phenylalanine included. This entry keeps only the CDR3 DNA: 42 bases, framed from base 1.